What follows is one T cell receptor (beta chain) and its context. No antigen is known for it. This CDR3 comprises 16 residues. After removal of 8 bases from V and 8 bases from J, the junction contained 15 bases not matched to a gene. The germline V gene has CDR1 SEHNR and CDR2 FQNEAQ (reference sequence). This entry belongs to a study of cytomegalovirus exposure and HLA in healthy donors. Both 60 Vbeta primers and 13 Jbeta primers went into the PCR. Produced via immunoSEQ multiplex PCR; TCRdb's table is partial and in-frame only. The sample holds some 56,000 clones; roughly 50% are singletons and the top ten take over 9.5%. The study, taken as a whole, reports: A later analysis reportedly identified an Asian-associated ancestry cluster as carrying fewer N-insertions than the 666-donor mean. Presence/absence results assume similar sequencing depth per donor, which may not hold.

The receptor's source is a human donor in good health. The rearrangement uses TRBV7-9 and TRBJ2-1; 10 bases map to TRBD2. Sequenced sample: PBMCs. The CDR3: CASASGFSGGEDEQFF. In DNA form, the CDR3 reads TGTGCCAGCGCCTCAGGCTTCAGCGGGGGGGAGGATGAGCAGTTCTTC.